The 13 T cell receptor beta chains presented below share a single source sample, sequenced in a study of T cell responses to AZD1222 COVID-19 vaccine (dated by TCRdb to the early 2020s). Libraries were constructed by the immunoSEQ multiplex PCR assay. Drawn from immuneACCESS, this table holds only the in-frame rearrangements with V and J called that TCRdb kept. Clones are partly lost; checked studies trace under half to an unresolved V gene and leave the rest unexplained. The sample includes around 150,000 clones, with about 95% observed a single time. The top ten clones comprise 0.95% to 1.5% of the sample. Sample time point, as interpreted from the label and publication: baseline before first vaccination. The specimen comprised peripheral blood, sampled on day 0 of AZD1222 vaccination. These receptors originate from an adult in good health.

CDR3 loop: CASKGQRSSYEQYV. The CDR3 DNA reads as TGTGCCAGCAAGGGACAGAGAAGCTCCTACGAGCAGTACGTC. The chain joins TRBV6-5 to TRBJ2-7, with TRBD1 matching 7 bases. Unmatched junction bases numbered 6, after V lost 7 bases and J lost 0 bases. CDR3 length: 14 residues. The germline CDR1 and CDR2 sequences are MNHEY and SVGAGI.

V and J are TRBV2 and TRBJ1-5; D uncertain. Trimming stripped 7 bases from V and 6 bases from J, with 10 bases between. Per the germline V gene, CDR1 is SNHLY and CDR2 is FYNNEI. The CDR3 loop spans 12 amino acids. CDR3 residues: CASMGLRQPQHF. In nucleotides, the CDR3 is TGTGCCAGCATGGGTCTGCGTCAGCCCCAGCATTTT.

This chain joins TRBV7-2 and TRBJ2-1; possible D gene TRBD2, 6 bases. V dropped 5 bases and J dropped 5 bases, with 13 bases sitting between them. The CDR3 runs to 14 residues. Germline CDR1 reads SGHTA; CDR2 reads FQGNSA. This chain's CDR3 is CASSRGDVHNEQFF. For the CDR3, the DNA is TGTGCCAGCAGCCGCGGGGACGTTCACAATGAGCAGTTCTTC.

This chain uses TRBV9 with TRBJ1-1; TRBD1 might be the D (5 bases). This CDR3 spans 15 amino acids. Trimming removed 2 bases at V and 5 bases at J, with 16 bases between. CDR1 SGDLS and CDR2 YYNGEE come from the germline V gene. The CDR3, as DNA: TGTGCCAGCAGCGTCCATCCCCAGGGCTGGACTGAAGCTTTCTTT. Translated, it gives CASSVHPQGWTEAFF.

This rearrangement joins TRBV28 to TRBJ1-2; D gene unclear. The V and J ends lost 4 bases and 5 bases respectively, with 35 bases between them. CDR3 size: 21 residues. Germline CDR1 and CDR2: MDHEN and SYDVKM. The CDR3 bases are TGTGCCAGCAGTTCGAGTTCTCTCCATCCGCCTGTCCTATCTTGGGGTTATGGCTACACCTTC. Protein product: CASSSSSLHPPVLSWGYGYTF.

The genes are TRBV2 and TRBJ2-1; 11 nucleotides line up with TRBD2. This CDR3 comprises 15 residues. Trimming removed 6 bases from V and 2 bases from J; junction bases left unmatched: 3. Germline CDR1 SNHLY, CDR2 FYNNEI. In DNA form, the CDR3 reads TGTGCCAGCAGCCCGGGACTAGCGGCCTACAATGAGCAGTTCTTC. It encodes CASSPGLAAYNEQFF.

The J gene is TRBJ2-7, the V gene TRBV2; D might be TRBD2 (5 bases). Germline loops: CDR1 SNHLY, CDR2 FYNNEI. The V gene lost 4 bases and the J gene lost 3 bases, with 7 bases spanning the gap. The CDR3 runs 12 residues. The CDR3 region is CASSARDYEQYV. The CDR3 DNA reads as TGTGCCAGCAGTGCCCGGGACTACGAGCAGTACGTC.

The chain links TRBV6-5 to TRBJ2-1; TRBD1 is a possible D gene (6 bases). This CDR3 contains 13 residues. CDR1 is MNHEY and CDR2 is SVGAGI in the germline V gene. The V gene lost 6 bases and the J gene lost 10 bases, with 16 bases spanning the gap. CDR3 sequence (DNA): TGTGCCAGCAGATTACAGGGTCTTCCCGAGCAGTTCTTC. This gives the protein CASRLQGLPEQFF.

V usage is TRBV25-1 and J usage is TRBJ1-6; weak D call: TRBD1 (5 bases). Germline CDR1 MGHDK, CDR2 SYGVNS. The CDR3 runs 14 residues. V was shortened by 4 bases and J by 10 bases, with 14 bases between the two germline ends. The CDR3 spells CASSAYQGGSPLHF. The DNA for the CDR3 is TGTGCCAGCAGTGCATATCAGGGCGGCTCACCCCTCCACTTT.

This rearrangement joins TRBV6-5 to TRBJ1-2; 7 positions match TRBD1. The V gene's germline CDR1 is MNHEY and CDR2 SVGAGI. This CDR3 is built from 14 residues. The trim removed 6 bases at V and 3 bases at J, leaving 7 bases unmatched. This CDR3 is CASSLEGADYGYTF. Here the CDR3 DNA reads TGTGCCAGCAGCCTAGAGGGGGCGGACTATGGCTACACCTTC.

The chain is built from TRBV24-1 and TRBJ2-3; D might be TRBD2 (5 bases). The CDR3 is 17 residues long. With 0 bases removed from V and 0 bases from J, the gap between germline ends came to 12 bases. Germline assignment: CDR1 KGHDR and CDR2 SFDVKD. The CDR3 DNA sequence: TGTGCCACCAGTGATTTGACGGGGTCTACTAGCACAGATACGCAGTATTTT. This translates into CATSDLTGSTSTDTQYF.

This chain connects TRBV15 to TRBJ1-1; maybe TRBD1 (5 bases). CDR1 is LNHNV and CDR2 is YYDKDF in the germline V gene (reference sequence). The CDR3 is 15 residues long. Trimming removed 1 base from V and 0 bases from J, with 9 bases in between. The DNA for the CDR3 is TGTGCCACCAGCAGAGGAAGGGGACTGAACACTGAAGCTTTCTTT. Amino acid sequence: CATSRGRGLNTEAFF.

CDR3 coding DNA: TGTGCCAGTAGTATAGCTGTCCCCGGGGAGCTGTTTTTT. Protein product: CASSIAVPGELFF. The rearrangement joins TRBV19 to TRBJ2-2; no clear D. V shed 1 base and J shed 6 bases, with 6 bases lying between them. Germline-derived CDR1 and CDR2 are LNHDA and SQIVND (reference sequence). This CDR3 spans 13 amino acids.